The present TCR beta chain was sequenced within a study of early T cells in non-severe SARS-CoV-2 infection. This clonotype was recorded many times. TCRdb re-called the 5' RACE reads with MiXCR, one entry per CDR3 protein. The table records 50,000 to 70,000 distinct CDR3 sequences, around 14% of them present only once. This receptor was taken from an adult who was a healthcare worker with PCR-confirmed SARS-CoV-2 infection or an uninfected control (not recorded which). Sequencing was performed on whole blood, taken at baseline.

CDR3 nucleotide sequence: TGTGCCAGCAGCTTAGGACGCGGCACAGATACGCAGTATTTT. Its translation is CASSLGRGTDTQYF. V usage is TRBV11-2 and J usage is TRBJ2-3; D not resolved. V dropped 1 base and J dropped 1 base, with 6 bases sitting between them. The CDR3 runs 14 residues. Germline CDR1 and CDR2: SGHAT and FQNNGV.